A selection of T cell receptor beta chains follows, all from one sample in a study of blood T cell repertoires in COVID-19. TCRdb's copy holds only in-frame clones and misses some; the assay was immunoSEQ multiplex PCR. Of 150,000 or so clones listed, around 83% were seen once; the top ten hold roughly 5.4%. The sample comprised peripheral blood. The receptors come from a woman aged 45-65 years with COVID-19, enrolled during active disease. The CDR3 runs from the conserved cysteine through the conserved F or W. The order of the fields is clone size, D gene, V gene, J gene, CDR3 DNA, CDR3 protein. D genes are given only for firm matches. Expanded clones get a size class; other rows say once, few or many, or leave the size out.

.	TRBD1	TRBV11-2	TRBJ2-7	TGTGCCAGCGGGAGGACAGGGCGCTACGAGCAGTACTTC	CASGRTGRYEQYF
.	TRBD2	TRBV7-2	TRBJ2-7	TGTGCCAGCAGCCCACGGGGACTAGCGGGGGGCGCCGGGAGCGAGCAGTACTTC	CASSPRGLAGGAGSEQYF
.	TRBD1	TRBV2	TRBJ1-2	TGTGCCAGCAGTGAAAGTGCAGGGGGCGTCGATGGCTACACCTTC	CASSESAGGVDGYTF
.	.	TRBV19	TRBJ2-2	TGTGCCAGTAGTACAACCCCACGGTGGGTCGCGGGCACCGGGGAGCTGTTTTTT	CASSTTPRWVAGTGELFF
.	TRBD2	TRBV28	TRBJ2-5	TGTGCCAGCAGTTTCAGAGCGGGGGAGGTGATGAGCCAAGAGACCCAGTACTTC	CASSFRAGEVMSQETQYF
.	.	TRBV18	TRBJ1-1	TGTGCCAGCTCACTCCTTGACACTGAAGCTTTCTTT	CASSLLDTEAFF
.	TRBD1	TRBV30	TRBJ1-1	TGTGCCTGGAGTGTAGGGACAGGGGGCACTGAAGCTTTCTTT	CAWSVGTGGTEAFF
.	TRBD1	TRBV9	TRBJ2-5	TGTGCCAGCAGCGTAGATGGGACAGGGGGCGGGGAGACCCAGTACTTC	CASSVDGTGGGETQYF
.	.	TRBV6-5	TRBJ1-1	TGTGCCAGCAGTTACTCGGGAGGTAGCACTGAAGCTTTCTTT	CASSYSGGSTEAFF
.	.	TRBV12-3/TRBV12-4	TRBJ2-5	TGTGCCAGCGGCCGGGTCCAAGAGACCCAGTACTTC	CASGRVQETQYF
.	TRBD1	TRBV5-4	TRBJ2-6	TGTGCCAGCAGCTTGGTAGACAGGGGGCTTGGGGCCAACGTCCTGACTTTC	CASSLVDRGLGANVLTF
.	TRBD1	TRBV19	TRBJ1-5	TGTGCCAGTAGGACAGGGTTACAGCCCCAGCATTTT	CASRTGLQPQHF
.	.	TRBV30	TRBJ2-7	TGTGCCTGGAGTGGAGCAACGCCGGACGAGCAGTACTTC	CAWSGATPDEQYF
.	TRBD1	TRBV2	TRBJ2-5	TGTGCCAGCAGGATGGACAGGGTACTCCAAGAGACCCAGTACTTC	CASRMDRVLQETQYF
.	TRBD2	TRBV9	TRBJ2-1	TGTGCCAGCAACCCCCTCAGCGGGGGCGACTCCTACAATGAGCAGTTCTTC	CASNPLSGGDSYNEQFF
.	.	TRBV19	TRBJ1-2	TGTGCCAGTAGTATAGAAACAGGGAATGGCTACACCTTC	CASSIETGNGYTF
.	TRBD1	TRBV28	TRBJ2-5	TGTGCCAGCAGTCCCCGGACAGGGGGCTTTGTAGAGACCCAGTACTTC	CASSPRTGGFVETQYF
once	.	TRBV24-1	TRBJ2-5	TGTGCCACCAGTGATACACGGGGGATCGACCAAGAGACCCAGTACTTC	CATSDTRGIDQETQYF
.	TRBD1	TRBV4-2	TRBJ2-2	TGTGCCAGCAGTGAGGGCAGGGGGCGACCGGGTTCCGGGGAGCTGTTTTTT	CASSEGRGRPGSGELFF
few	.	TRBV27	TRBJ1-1	TGTGCCAGCAGTGTGACAGAGAACACTGAAGCTTTCTTT	CASSVTENTEAFF
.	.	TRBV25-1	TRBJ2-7	TGTGCCAGCAGTGGGACAGACTTAGGGCAGTACTTC	CASSGTDLGQYF
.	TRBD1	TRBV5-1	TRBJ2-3	TGCGCCAGCAGCTTGGGGCAGGGGGCAGATACGCAGTATTTT	CASSLGQGADTQYF
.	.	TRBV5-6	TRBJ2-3	TGTGCCAGCAGACGAGAGGCCACAGATACGCAGTATTTT	CASRREATDTQYF
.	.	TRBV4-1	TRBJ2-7	TGCGCCAGCAGCCAGGGGGGTGCGGGGGCCACCTACGAGCAGTACTTC	CASSQGGAGATYEQYF